This note documents a single T cell receptor beta chain sequence. The antigen is unknown. From germline, CDR1 is SGHKS and CDR2 YYEKEE (reference sequence). Trimming took 3 bases from V and 4 from J; bases not matched to a gene: 13. This CDR3 comprises 18 residues. This sample was included in a study of siplizumab effects on memory and regulatory T cells. Sequencing used immunoSEQ multiplex PCR; TCRdb keeps in-frame clones, though not all of them. The table has more than 85,000 clones, 85% to 95% seen once. Notes on the study in general: Sequences below about 10^-5 frequency were poorly captured. As a result, only a minor fraction of alloreactive clones mapped to unstimulated subsets. Unstimulated naive T cells seemed to show more diversity than memory cells did, and they also seemed to be among the major contributors to the alloresponse. Controls had approximately 27% Treg-derived mappable alloreactive CD4+ clones on average, versus nearly 70% with siplizumab. Confirmation that proliferating Tregs from siplizumab cultures had suppressive function was not obtained.

The chain uses TRBV5-5 and TRBJ2-5; 12 nucleotides agree with TRBD2. This TCR was recovered from a human donor in good health. Sequencing was carried out using CD4+ T cells sorted from blood. CDR3 loop: CASSSNLAGGLRGETQYF. Here the CDR3 DNA reads TGTGCCAGCAGCTCGAACCTAGCGGGGGGGCTTAGAGGAGAGACCCAGTACTTC.